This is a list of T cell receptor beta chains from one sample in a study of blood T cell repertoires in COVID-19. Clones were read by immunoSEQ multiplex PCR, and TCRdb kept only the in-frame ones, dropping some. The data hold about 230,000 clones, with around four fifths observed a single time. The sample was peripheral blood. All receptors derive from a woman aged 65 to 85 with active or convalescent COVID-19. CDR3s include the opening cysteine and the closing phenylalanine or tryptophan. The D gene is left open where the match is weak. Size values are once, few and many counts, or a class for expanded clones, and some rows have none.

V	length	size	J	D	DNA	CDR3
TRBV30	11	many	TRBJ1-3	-	TGTGCCTGGAGTGCCGGGTCCACCATATATTTT	CAWSAGSTIYF
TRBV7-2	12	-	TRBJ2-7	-	TGTGCCAGCAGCCCGTCAGTCTACGAGCAGTACTTC	CASSPSVYEQYF
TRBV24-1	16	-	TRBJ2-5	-	TGTGCCACCAGTGATTTGGCATTTGGGGGGCAAGAGACCCAGTACTTC	CATSDLAFGGQETQYF
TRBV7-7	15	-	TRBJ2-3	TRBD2	TGTGCTAGCAGCCCTAGGGAGGGGTACACAGATACGCAGTATTTT	CASSPREGYTDTQYF
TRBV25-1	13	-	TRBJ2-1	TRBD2	TGTGCCAGCATGCGGGACCTAGCGGCTGAGCAGTTCTTC	CASMRDLAAEQFF
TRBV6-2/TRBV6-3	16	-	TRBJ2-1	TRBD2	TGTGCCAGTAGTTATCGGGCTAGCGGGGGAGACAATGAGCAGTTCTTC	CASSYRASGGDNEQFF
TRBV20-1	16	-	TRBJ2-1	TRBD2	TGCAGTGCTAGTCTAGCGGGATTGGTGGGCTACAATGAGCAGTTCTTC	CSASLAGLVGYNEQFF
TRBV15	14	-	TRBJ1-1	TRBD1	TGTGCCACCAGCAGACAGGGGGCCGGCACTGAAGCTTTCTTT	CATSRQGAGTEAFF
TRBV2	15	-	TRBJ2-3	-	TGTGCCAGCAGTGAAAGCCCGTCCCCCACAGATACGCAGTATTTT	CASSESPSPTDTQYF
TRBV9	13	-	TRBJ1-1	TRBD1	TGTGCCAGCAGCGGACAGGGGGCGACTGAAGCTTTCTTT	CASSGQGATEAFF
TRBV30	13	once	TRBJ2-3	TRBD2	TGTGCCTGGAGTGTGCGGGGGTCAGATACGCAGTATTTT	CAWSVRGSDTQYF
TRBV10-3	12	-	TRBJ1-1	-	TGTGCCATCATGAGGGAGGGCACTGAAGCTTTCTTT	CAIMREGTEAFF
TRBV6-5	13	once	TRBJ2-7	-	TGTGCCAGCAGCTCCGCGGGAACCTACGAGCAGTACTTC	CASSSAGTYEQYF
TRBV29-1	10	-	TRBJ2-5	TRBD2	TGCAGCTCTTGGGGGGGGACCCAGTACTTC	CSSWGGTQYF
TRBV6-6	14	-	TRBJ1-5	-	TGTGCCAGCAGTCCGGGGAATAGCAATCAGCCCCAGCATTTT	CASSPGNSNQPQHF
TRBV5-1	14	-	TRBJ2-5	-	TGCGCCAGCACCTCGAGCAGGGTGGAAGAGACCCAGTACTTC	CASTSSRVEETQYF
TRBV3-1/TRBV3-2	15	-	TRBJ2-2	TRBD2	TGTGCCAGCAGACCTAGCGGGGCCAACACCGGGGAGCTGTTTTTT	CASRPSGANTGELFF
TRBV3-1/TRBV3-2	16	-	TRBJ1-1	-	TGTGCCAGCAGCCACCCCCGGGGCAGGGGAAGACCTGAAGCTTTCTTT	CASSHPRGRGRPEAFF
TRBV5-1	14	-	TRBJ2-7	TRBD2	TGCGCCAGCAGCCGGCAGGGACTAGCAGCCGAGCAGTACTTC	CASSRQGLAAEQYF
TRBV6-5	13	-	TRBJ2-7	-	TGTGCCAGCAATCCAGGGCTATCCTACGAGCAGTACTTC	CASNPGLSYEQYF
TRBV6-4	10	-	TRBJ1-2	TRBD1	TGTGCCGGGACAGGGGGTGGCTACACCTTC	CAGTGGGYTF
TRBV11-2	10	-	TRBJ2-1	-	TGTGCCAGCAGCTTTGGCGAGCAGTTCTTC	CASSFGEQFF
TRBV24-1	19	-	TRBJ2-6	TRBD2	TGTGCCACCAGTCTGTTTAGCGGGAGGAGTCTAACTGGGGCCAACGTCCTGACTTTC	CATSLFSGRSLTGANVLTF
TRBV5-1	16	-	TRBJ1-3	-	TGCGCCAGCGCTCCGACGGGGGGACCGGAGGGAAACACCATATATTTT	CASAPTGGPEGNTIYF
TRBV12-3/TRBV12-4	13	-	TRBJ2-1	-	TGTGCCAGCAGTTTAGGGGACTCCCCTGAGCAGTTCTTC	CASSLGDSPEQFF
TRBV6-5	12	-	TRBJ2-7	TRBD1	TGTGCCAGCACCACCACAGGGGAAAGTTTGGGCTTC	CASTTTGESLGF
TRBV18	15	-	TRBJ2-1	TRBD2	TGTGCCAGCTCACCCGGACTAGCGGGATACAATGAGCAGTTCTTC	CASSPGLAGYNEQFF
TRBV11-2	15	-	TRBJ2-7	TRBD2	TGTGCCAGCAGCTTAGGAGCCGGGAGGGCCTACGAGCAGTACTTC	CASSLGAGRAYEQYF
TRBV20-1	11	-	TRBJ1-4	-	TGCAGTGCCGGTGGACTTGAAAAACTGTTTTTT	CSAGGLEKLFF
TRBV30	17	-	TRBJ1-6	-	TGTGCCTGGAGTGTACGGGGGTTGAGCTCCTATAATTCACCCCTCCACTTT	CAWSVRGLSSYNSPLHF
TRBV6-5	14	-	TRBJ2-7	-	TGTGCCAGCAGTTACTATCGCGATACTTACGAGCAGTACTTC	CASSYYRDTYEQYF
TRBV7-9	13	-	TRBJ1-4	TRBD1	TGTGCCAGCAGCCCGGGACAGGGTGAAAAACTGTTTTTT	CASSPGQGEKLFF
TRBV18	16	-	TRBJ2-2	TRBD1	TGTGCCAGCTCACCAGTCGGGACAGTCGACACCGGGGAGCTGTTTTTT	CASSPVGTVDTGELFF
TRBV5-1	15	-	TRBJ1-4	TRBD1	TGCGCCAGCAGCTTGGCCGGGACAGCCGGAGAAAAACTGTTTTTT	CASSLAGTAGEKLFF
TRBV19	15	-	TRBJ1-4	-	TGTGCCAGTAGTCTTCGGACAGAGATTAATGAAAAACTGTTTTTT	CASSLRTEINEKLFF
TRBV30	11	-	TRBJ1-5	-	TGTGCCTGGAGTCTAGGCGGCGTGGAGCATTTT	CAWSLGGVEHF
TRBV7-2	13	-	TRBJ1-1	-	TGTGCCAGCAGCGTCAGGGAGAACACTGAAGCTTTCTTT	CASSVRENTEAFF
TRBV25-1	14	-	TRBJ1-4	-	TGTGCCAGCAGTGAATATTACAATAATGAAAAACTGTTTTTT	CASSEYYNNEKLFF
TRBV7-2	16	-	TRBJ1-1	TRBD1	TGTGCCAGCAGCCCCTTGACAGGGATAGCCCACACTGAAGCTTTCTTT	CASSPLTGIAHTEAFF
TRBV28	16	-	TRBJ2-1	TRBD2	TGTGCCACCCTAGCGGGGGCCCGTACAGACTACAATGAGCAGTTCTTC	CATLAGARTDYNEQFF
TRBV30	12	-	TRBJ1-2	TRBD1	TGTGCCTGGGCCAGGGGGGACTATGGCTACACCTTC	CAWARGDYGYTF
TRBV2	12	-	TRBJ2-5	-	TGTGCCAGCAGTTATAGCGAAGAGACCCAGTACTTC	CASSYSEETQYF
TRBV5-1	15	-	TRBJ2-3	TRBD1	TGCGCCAGCAGCTTGGGACAGGGGGCGGCCCATACGCAGTATTTT	CASSLGQGAAHTQYF
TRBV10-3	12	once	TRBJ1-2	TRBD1	TGTGCCATCACTGGGACAGGGTATGGCTACACCTTC	CAITGTGYGYTF
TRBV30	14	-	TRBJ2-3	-	TGTGCCTGGACCCTGGGCCCAAGCACAGATACGCAGTATTTT	CAWTLGPSTDTQYF
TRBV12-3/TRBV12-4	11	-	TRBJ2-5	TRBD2	TGTGCCAGCGGGGGGGAAATAGCCCAGTACTTC	CASGGEIAQYF
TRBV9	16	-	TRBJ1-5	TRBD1	TGTGCCAGCAGCGCCGAGCCAGGGGGGTCCGGTCAGCCCCAGCATTTT	CASSAEPGGSGQPQHF
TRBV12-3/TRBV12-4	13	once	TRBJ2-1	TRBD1	TGTGCCAGCAGCCCGGACAGGGGCAATGAGCAGTTCTTC	CASSPDRGNEQFF
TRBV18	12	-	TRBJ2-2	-	TGTGCCAGCTCAATCCCATCCGGGGAGCTGTTTTTT	CASSIPSGELFF
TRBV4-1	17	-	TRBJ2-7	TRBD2	TGCGCCAGCAGCCAAACGCAGACTAGCGGGATAACCTACGAGCAGTACTTC	CASSQTQTSGITYEQYF